Following are 17 T cell receptor beta chains from one sample sequenced in a study of T cell clonotyping in hematopoietic cell transplantation. This table comes from immunoSEQ multiplex PCR, and its TCRdb copy is limited to in-frame clones, with some not included. Of some 13,000 clones in the sample, about three fifths were seen once. The source material was PBMCs. Every receptor here comes from a human donor who either received an allogeneic hematopoietic cell transplant for a myeloid malignancy or was a related donor (not recorded which). Some clones in this sample may be carry-over from other donors' samples.

The rearrangement uses TRBV2 and TRBJ1-4; TRBD1 aligns across 7 bases. Germline CDR1 SNHLY, CDR2 FYNNEI. The CDR3 spans 13 residues. V dropped 5 bases and J dropped 8; count of bases not matched to a gene: 5. CDR3 sequence reads: CASSPIRGEKLFF. The CDR3 DNA reads TGTGCCAGCAGTCCGATCAGGGGGGAAAAACTGTTTTTT. Complete variable domain (other parts from reference TRBV2 and TRBJ1-4): EPEVTQTPSHQVTQMGQEVILRCVPISNHLYFYWYRQILGQKVEFLVSFYNNEISEKSEIFDDQFSVERPDGSNFTLKIRSTKLEDSAMYFCASSPIRGEKLFFGSGTQLSVL.

The rearrangement uses TRBV5-4 and TRBJ1-6; D unresolved. Germline-derived CDR1 and CDR2 are SGHNT and YYREEE (reference sequence). This CDR3 spans 11 amino acids. V was trimmed by 3 bases and J by 14 bases, leaving 9 bases between them. CDR3 bases: TGTGCCAGCAGCTCGGGCCCGACCCTCCACTTT. Translated: CASSSGPTLHF.

This clone appeared a single time. The V call is TRBV30, the J call TRBJ2-5; TRBD1 matches 8 bases. J was trimmed by 4 bases and V by 2 bases; bases with no gene match: 6. The CDR3 covers 14 residues. The germline V gene has CDR1 GTSNPN and CDR2 SVGIG (reference sequence). The DNA of the CDR3 is TGTGCCTGGAGTTCAGGGGGCACGGGAGAGACCCAGTACTTC. Translating gives CAWSSGGTGETQYF.

This clone came up once. The chain's CDR3 is CASSEEGPTYEQYF. CDR3 DNA sequence: TGTGCCAGCAGTGAAGAGGGCCCAACCTACGAGCAGTACTTC. This sequence joins TRBV6-1 and TRBJ2-7; D not resolved. The CDR3 is 14 amino acids. Germline CDR1 MNHNS, CDR2 SASEGT. Trimming took off 1 base at V and 2 bases at J, with 9 bases between the two ends.

The chain carries TRBV29-1 and TRBJ1-2, with 7 bases lining up with TRBD1. The CDR3 is 12 amino acids. V shed 4 bases and J 6 bases; nucleotides not matched to a gene: 5. Germline CDR1 is SQVTM and CDR2 is ANQGSEA. The CDR3 DNA sequence: TGCAGCGTTGTCAGACAGGGAGATGGCTACACCTTC. This translates into CSVVRQGDGYTF.

The rearrangement links TRBV6-5 to TRBJ2-6; the D call may be TRBD1 or TRBD2 (5 bases each). With 2 bases removed from V and 0 bases from J, the gap between germline ends came to 5 bases. The CDR3 has 15 amino acids. Germline loops: CDR1 MNHEY, CDR2 SVGAGI. The CDR3 bases are TGTGCCAGCAGTTACGGGGGCTCTGGGGCCAACGTCCTGACTTTC. Translating it yields CASSYGGSGANVLTF.

The CDR3 nucleotides read TGTGCCAGCAGCCCTGACAGCGGGTCGATGAACACTGAAGCTTTCTTT. Encoded protein: CASSPDSGSMNTEAFF. The V call is TRBV7-3, the J call TRBJ1-1, with TRBD1 as a possible D gene (5 bases). V shed 5 bases and J shed 0 bases, with 16 bases lying between them. The germline CDR1 and CDR2 sequences are SGHTA and FQGTGA. The CDR3 consists of 16 residues.

This rearrangement joins TRBV5-8 to TRBJ2-3; TRBD2 matches at 9 bases. V trimming: 2 bases; J trimming: 3 bases; junction bases outside the gene matches: 4. Per the germline V gene, CDR1 is SGHTS and CDR2 is YDEGEE. The length of the CDR3 is 15 residues. In nucleotides, the CDR3 is TGTGCCAGCAGCTTCCGCGGGAGGGGGACAGATACGCAGTATTTT. Translating it yields CASSFRGRGTDTQYF.

In its sample, this clone was seen a few times. CDR3 amino acids: CASSPRGVSSGANVLTF. CDR3 DNA sequence: TGTGCCAGCAGCCCCCGCGGGGTGAGCTCTGGGGCCAACGTCCTGACTTTC. This chain uses TRBV28 with TRBJ2-6; tentative D call: TRBD2 (6 bases). CDR1 is MDHEN, CDR2 SYDVKM, per germline. This CDR3 region has 17 residues. Trimming took 6 bases from V and 0 from J, leaving 15 bases between them.

J is TRBJ1-2 and V is TRBV6-1; 7 bases are shared with TRBD1. Germline V gives CDR1 MNHNS, CDR2 SASEGT. Unmatched junction bases numbered 3, after V lost 1 base and J lost 7 bases. This CDR3 is built from 13 residues. CDR3 loop: CASSEEGARGYTF. DNA for the CDR3: TGTGCCAGCAGTGAAGAGGGGGCGCGTGGCTACACCTTC.

The chain uses TRBV20-1 and TRBJ1-1, with D uncertain. V was trimmed by 3 bases and J by 8 bases, leaving 1 base between them. The CDR3 contains 8 residues. Germline CDR1 and CDR2: DFQATT and SNEGSKA (reference sequence). The CDR3 nucleotides read TGCAGTGCTAGCGAAGCTTTCTTT. This sequence encodes CSASEAFF.

V and J are TRBV5-6 and TRBJ2-3, with TRBD2 as a possible D gene (7 bases). Per the germline V gene, CDR1 is SGHDT and CDR2 is YYEEEE. V lost 2 bases, J lost 1 base, and 14 bases lay in between. The CDR3 has 16 residues. The CDR3, as DNA: TGTGCCAGCAGCTTAATCGCGGGGGCCCGCACAGATACGCAGTATTTT. Residues: CASSLIAGARTDTQYF. Using reference TRBV5-6 and TRBJ2-3 for the parts outside the CDR3, the full variable domain is DAGVTQSPTHLIKTRGQQVTLRCSPKSGHDTVSWYQQALGQGPQFIFQYYEEEERQRGNFPDRFSGHQFPNYSSELNVNALLLGDSALYLCASSLIAGARTDTQYFGPGTRLTVL.

This chain connects TRBV10-2 to TRBJ2-7; D gene ambiguous. The CDR3 spans 12 residues. The germline gives CDR1 WSHSY, CDR2 SAAADI. V was trimmed by 8 bases and J by 3 bases, leaving 11 bases between them. CDR3 in amino acids: CASGFRYYEQYF. CDR3 DNA: TGCGCCAGCGGTTTCCGGTACTACGAGCAGTACTTC.

The rearrangement uses TRBV6-6 and TRBJ1-5, with TRBD1 matching 9 bases. Germline assignment: CDR1 MNHNY and CDR2 SVGAGI (reference sequence). After removal of 8 bases from V and 6 bases from J, the junction contained 11 bases not matched to a gene. CDR3 length equals 15 residues. This chain's CDR3 is CASHSSDRGTQPQHF. The CDR3 DNA reads TGTGCCAGCCACTCCTCGGACAGGGGTACTCAGCCCCAGCATTTT.

This clone was picked up a small number of times. The chain links TRBV6-5 to TRBJ1-5; 9 nucleotides agree with TRBD1. The V and J ends lost 6 bases and 11 bases, in that order; junction bases with no gene match: 14. The CDR3 has 15 amino acids. Germline CDR1 is MNHEY and CDR2 is SVGAGI. DNA for the CDR3: TGTGCCAGCAGCCAACAAGGGGGACAGGGAGAATCCCAGCATTTT. Amino acid sequence: CASSQQGGQGESQHF.

The chain uses TRBV7-8 and TRBJ1-5; D is undetermined. There are 14 residues in the CDR3. Between the trimmed V and J ends, which lost 5 bases and 6 bases, there was a span of 14 bases. Germline CDR1 SGHVS, CDR2 FQNEAQ. The CDR3: CASSLVAVGQPQHF. The CDR3 DNA reads as TGTGCCAGCAGCCTCGTTGCAGTTGGTCAGCCCCAGCATTTT.

The chain carries TRBV30 and TRBJ1-6, with TRBD1 matching 7 bases. The CDR3 consists of 15 residues. J gave up 7 bases and V 2 bases, and 8 bases lay outside the gene matches. Germline V CDR1 and CDR2: GTSNPN, SVGIG (reference sequence). The CDR3 sequence: CAWSSGSGGNSPLHF. Here the CDR3 DNA reads TGTGCCTGGAGTTCCGGTTCAGGGGGGAATTCACCCCTCCACTTT.